Given below is one T cell receptor beta chain in context. Its specificity is unknown. These data originate in a study of cytomegalovirus exposure and HLA in healthy donors. Turning to the study itself: Within the Caucasian-associated ancestry cluster were about 81% of the 300 to 450 genotyped donors. General study results and limits: Previously analyzed data showed that most TCR beta V segments were productive at a frequency of about 90% or about 30%.

Looked up from germline, CDR1 is WNHNN and CDR2 is SYGVQD (reference sequence). This CDR3 has 15 amino acids. Trimming took off 0 bases at V and 2 bases at J, with 11 bases between the two ends. The primer mix had 60 Vbeta and 13 Jbeta primers. How the authors handled the data: Unique TCR beta chains numbered 80 million to 95 million in a later analysis, with roughly 11 million shared. TCRdb's copy holds only in-frame clones and misses some; the assay was immunoSEQ multiplex PCR. That table supplies the V and J calls and clone size; D and trimming were determined from the DNA. In the table there are around 120,000 clones, roughly 79% of which are singletons.

The TCR was taken from a woman in her 30s in good health and CMV-seronegative. Input material: PBMCs. The gene calls are TRBV10-1 and TRBJ2-7; D might be TRBD2 (6 bases). DNA of the CDR3: TGCGCCAGCAGTGAGTCCATCGGGAGAGCCTACGAGCAGTACTTC. Amino acids: CASSESIGRAYEQYF.